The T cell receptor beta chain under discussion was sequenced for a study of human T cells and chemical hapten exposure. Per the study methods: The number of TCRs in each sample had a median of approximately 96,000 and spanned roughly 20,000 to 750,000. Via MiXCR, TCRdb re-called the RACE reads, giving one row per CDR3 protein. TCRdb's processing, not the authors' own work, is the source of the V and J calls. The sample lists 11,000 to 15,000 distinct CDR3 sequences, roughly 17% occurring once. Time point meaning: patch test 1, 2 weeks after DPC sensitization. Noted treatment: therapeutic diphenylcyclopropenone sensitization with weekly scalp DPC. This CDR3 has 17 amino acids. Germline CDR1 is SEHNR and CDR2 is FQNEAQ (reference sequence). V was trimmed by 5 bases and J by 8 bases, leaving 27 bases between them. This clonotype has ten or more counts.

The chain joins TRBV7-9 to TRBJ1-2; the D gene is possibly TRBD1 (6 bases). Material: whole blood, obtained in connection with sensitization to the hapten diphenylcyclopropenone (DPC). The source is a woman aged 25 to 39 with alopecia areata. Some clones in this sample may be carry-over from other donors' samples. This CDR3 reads CASSTEPGLDSRFGYTF. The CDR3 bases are TGTGCCAGCAGCACAGAACCCGGATTGGACAGTCGGTTCGGCTACACCTTC. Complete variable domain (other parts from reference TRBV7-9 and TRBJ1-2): DTGVSQNPRHKITKRGQNVTFRCDPISEHNRLYWYRQTLGQGPEFLTYFQNEAQLEKSRLLSDRFSAERPKGSFSTLEIQRTEQGDSAMYLCASSTEPGLDSRFGYTFGSGTRLTVV.